Listed below are T cell receptor beta chains from one sample, sequenced in a study of blood T cell repertoires in COVID-19. Repertoires were generated with immunoSEQ multiplex PCR, while TCRdb's copy carries only in-frame clones and drops some. This table has 50,000 to 60,000 clones, 80% to 90% appearing once. The material sequenced was peripheral blood. The receptor source for this set is a man between 60 and 75 years old with acute or convalescent COVID-19. Each CDR3 is given with its conserved first and last residue. Fields, in order: V gene, J gene, D gene, clone size, CDR3 DNA, CDR3 protein. A D gene is named only where the DNA matches it firmly. Clone size appears in some rows only: once, few, many, or a class for an expanded clone.

TRBV9	TRBJ1-4	.	.	TGTGCCAGCAGTGTTGACTCCGCCCGTAGTGAAAAACTGTTTTTT	CASSVDSARSEKLFF
TRBV7-6	TRBJ1-3	.	.	TGTGCCAGCAGCTTAGGGAGGAGCTCTGGAAACACCATATATTTT	CASSLGRSSGNTIYF
TRBV19	TRBJ2-4	.	.	TGTGCCAGTAGTATAGGGAGGGGAGGTATTCAGTACTTC	CASSIGRGGIQYF
TRBV5-5	TRBJ2-7	.	.	TGTGCCAGCAGCTTGTATAGACAGGTTAGCAGTATCGTTGAGCAGTACTTC	CASSLYRQVSSIVEQYF
TRBV6-5	TRBJ2-1	TRBD2	.	TGTGCCACCGATCCGGGGGGCAATGAGCAGTTCTTC	CATDPGGNEQFF
TRBV29-1	TRBJ2-7	TRBD1	.	TGCAGCGTCCGTAGGGGGCGCGAATACGAGCAGTACTTC	CSVRRGREYEQYF
TRBV5-1	TRBJ2-5	.	.	TGCGCCAGCAGCTTGTCGTCAGGGTCGCAAGAGACCCAGTACTTC	CASSLSSGSQETQYF
TRBV29-1	TRBJ1-2	.	.	TGCAGCGTACGGGTGGATGGCTACACCTTC	CSVRVDGYTF
TRBV19	TRBJ1-1	TRBD1	once	TGTGCCAGTAGTAGTCCAAGGACAGGGAACACTGAAGCTTTCTTT	CASSSPRTGNTEAFF
TRBV27	TRBJ2-1	.	.	TGTGCCAGCAGTTTATTTTCACGGGTTTTTGGCAATGAGCAGTTCTTC	CASSLFSRVFGNEQFF
TRBV6-5	TRBJ2-7	.	.	TGTGCCAGTAGTCGACAGATAACCTACGAGCAGTACTTC	CASSRQITYEQYF
TRBV2	TRBJ2-1	TRBD2	.	TGTGCCATCGGGGGGGCAGCTCGCGATCAGTTCTTC	CAIGGAARDQFF
TRBV6-2/TRBV6-3	TRBJ2-7	TRBD1	.	TGTGCCAGCAGCAGGACAGGGTCCAGCTACGAGCAGTACTTC	CASSRTGSSYEQYF
TRBV5-1	TRBJ1-3	.	.	TGCGCCAGCAGACCCGAGCCAGGGCGAGGAAACACCATATATTTT	CASRPEPGRGNTIYF
TRBV12-5	TRBJ2-7	TRBD1	.	TGTGCTAGTGGTCTCGGGAAGGGGGCTTACGAGCAGTACTTC	CASGLGKGAYEQYF
TRBV10-2	TRBJ1-5	.	.	TGCGCCAGCAGTGAGCGGGGGGGGTTCAGCAATCAGCCCCAGCATTTT	CASSERGGFSNQPQHF